A single sample gave rise to the 15 T cell receptor beta chains below, sequenced in a study of T cells after yellow fever vaccination. TCRdb processed the 5' RACE reads anew with MiXCR; each CDR3 protein has one entry. The repertoire holds 450,000 to 550,000 distinct CDR3 sequences, with around 21% as singletons. Sample: PBMCs, taken 15 days after the yellow fever booster vaccination. These receptors were taken from a man aged 30 to 45 who received the YFV17D yellow fever vaccine.

This clonotype has only a few counts. V gene TRBV11-2 combines with J gene TRBJ2-1; 10 nucleotides agree with TRBD2. Germline V gene data show CDR1 as SGHAT and CDR2 as FQNNGV. Unmatched junction bases numbered 2, after V lost 5 bases and J lost 10 bases. The CDR3 covers 12 residues. CDR3 region: CASSPSGSEQFF. In DNA, the CDR3 is TGTGCCAGCAGCCCTAGCGGGAGCGAGCAGTTCTTC.

This clonotype was seen only a few times. The chain employs TRBV4-3 and TRBJ2-3, with 15 positions matching TRBD2. The CDR3 length is 18 residues. Germline V gene sequence: CDR1 LGHNA, CDR2 YSLEER. With V trimmed by 2 bases and J by 2 bases, 5 bases remained unmatched. The DNA of the CDR3 is TGCGCCAGCAGCCAACTGGGACTAGCGGGAGGCTACACAGATACGCAGTATTTT. This encodes CASSQLGLAGGYTDTQYF.

The chain has TRBV5-1 and TRBJ1-4, with D perhaps matching TRBD1 (6 bases). The germline V gene has CDR1 SGHRS and CDR2 YFSETQ. Trimming stripped 4 bases from V and 1 base from J, with 14 bases between. The CDR3 covers 16 residues. CDR3 bases: TGCGCCAGCAGCATACAGGGCCCTGGAACTAATGAAAAACTGTTTTTT. Its protein is CASSIQGPGTNEKLFF.

This clonotype was counted only a few times. V and J are TRBV10-2 and TRBJ1-2; no clear D gene. The germline V gene encodes CDR1 WSHSY and CDR2 SAAADI. This CDR3 spans 13 amino acids. V lost 1 base and J 2 bases, leaving 5 bases between the germline ends. CDR3 bases: TGCGCCAGCAGTGAGTTTTCAAACTATGGCTACACCTTC. Translation gives CASSEFSNYGYTF.

This clonotype appeared a few times. This chain joins TRBV6-2 or TRBV6-3 and TRBJ2-1, with TRBD1 identical over 9 bases. The germline V gene encodes CDR1 MNHEY and CDR2 SVGEGT. The CDR3 length is 15 residues. The J segment lost 7 bases and the V segment lost 5 bases, leaving 9 bases of the junction unmatched. The CDR3 coding sequence is TGTGCCAGCAGTCGTGGACAGGGGCGGATTAATGAGCAGTTCTTC. It translates to CASSRGQGRINEQFF.

The sample holds a few counts of this clonotype. The genes are TRBV6-1 and TRBJ2-1; 7 nucleotides line up with TRBD2. CDR1 is MNHNS, CDR2 SASEGT, per germline. The CDR3 spans 17 residues. V was pared by 6 bases and J by 4 bases, with 15 bases of the junction left unmatched. CDR3 bases: TGTGCCAGCAGCCCGCACTTCGCGGGAGTAGGATACAATGAGCAGTTCTTC. This translates into CASSPHFAGVGYNEQFF.

V and J are TRBV14 and TRBJ1-2, with 7 bases aligning to TRBD1. The CDR3 covers 13 residues. Germline CDR1 and CDR2: SGHDN and FVKESK. After removal of 4 bases from V and 4 bases from J, the junction contained 3 bases not matched to a gene. The CDR3 region is CASSPDRLYGYTF. The CDR3 DNA is TGTGCCAGCAGCCCGGACAGGCTCTATGGCTACACCTTC.

This clonotype has only a few counts. The chain employs TRBV19 and TRBJ1-1, with a possible D match to TRBD1 (6 bases). The germline gives CDR1 LNHDA, CDR2 SQIVND (reference sequence). This CDR3 is built from 15 residues. Trimming took off 7 bases at V and 6 bases at J, with 21 bases between the two ends. The CDR3 loop reads CASKGVSGRWSEAFF. Written as DNA, the CDR3 is TGTGCCAGTAAGGGGGTTTCGGGCCGGTGGTCTGAAGCTTTCTTT.

Only a few counts were recorded for this clonotype. CDR3 loop: CASSYSRLQVTEEQYF. The CDR3 DNA follows: TGTGCCAGCAGTTACTCGAGATTACAGGTCACGGAGGAGCAGTACTTC. This chain connects TRBV6-5 to TRBJ2-7; weak D call: TRBD1 (5 bases). CDR3 length equals 16 residues. CDR1 is MNHEY, CDR2 SVGAGI, per germline. The V gene lost 0 bases and the J gene lost 7 bases, with 19 bases spanning the gap.

The chain carries TRBV5-1 and TRBJ2-1; D may correspond to TRBD1 or TRBD2 (7 bases each). The CDR3 length is 13 residues. Looked up from germline, CDR1 is SGHRS and CDR2 is YFSETQ. V was clipped by 3 bases and J by 9 bases, with 13 bases between them. For the CDR3, the DNA is TGCGCCAGCAGCTGGCAGGGGGAGGGTGAGCAGTTCTTC. It translates to CASSWQGEGEQFF.

This clonotype came up many times. The chain uses TRBV6-2 or TRBV6-3 and TRBJ1-5, with 7 bases aligning to TRBD1. With 5 bases clipped from V and 5 bases from J, the junction kept 3 bases outside the gene matches. Per the germline V gene, CDR1 is MNHEY and CDR2 is SVGEGT. The CDR3 consists of 13 residues. CDR3 coding DNA: TGTGCCAGCAGTCCCGACAGGGATCAGCCCCAGCATTTT. Translating it yields CASSPDRDQPQHF.

This clonotype came up a few times. V gene TRBV25-1 combines with J gene TRBJ1-4, with a weak D call TRBD1 (6 bases). The CDR3 has 16 residues. Germline V gene sequence: CDR1 MGHDK, CDR2 SYGVNS. V was pared by 2 bases and J by 8 bases, with 18 bases between. The CDR3 DNA reads as TGTGCCAGCAGTGAAGCGACAGGACTCGGGAGAGAAAAACTGTTTTTT. As protein: CASSEATGLGREKLFF.

This chain connects TRBV10-2 to TRBJ2-1; 7 bases align to TRBD2. Germline CDR1 reads WSHSY; CDR2 reads SAAADI. J gave up 2 bases and V 2 bases, and 3 bases lay outside the gene matches. CDR3 length: 15 residues. CDR3 DNA: TGCGCCAGCAGTGAGGGGGCGGGAGCCTACAATGAGCAGTTCTTC. This encodes CASSEGAGAYNEQFF.

This clonotype turned up a few times. The chain has TRBV3-1 and TRBJ2-7; D is perhaps TRBD1 (5 bases). The CDR3 loop spans 11 amino acids. Trimming took 1 base from V and 7 from J, leaving 5 bases between them. Germline CDR1 and CDR2: LGHDT and YNNKEL (reference sequence). The CDR3 loop is CASSQAGEQYF. The CDR3 nucleotides are TGTGCCAGCAGCCAAGCAGGGGAGCAGTACTTC.

This clonotype turned up a few times. This chain connects TRBV7-2 to TRBJ2-7, with 7 bases fitting TRBD2. The CDR3 covers 14 residues. CDR1 and CDR2 from the germline V gene are SGHTA and FQGNSA. With V trimmed by 3 bases and J by 5 bases, 7 bases remained unmatched. CDR3 amino acids: CASSFNGRSDEQYF. CDR3 coding DNA: TGTGCCAGCAGCTTTAACGGGAGGAGTGACGAGCAGTACTTC.